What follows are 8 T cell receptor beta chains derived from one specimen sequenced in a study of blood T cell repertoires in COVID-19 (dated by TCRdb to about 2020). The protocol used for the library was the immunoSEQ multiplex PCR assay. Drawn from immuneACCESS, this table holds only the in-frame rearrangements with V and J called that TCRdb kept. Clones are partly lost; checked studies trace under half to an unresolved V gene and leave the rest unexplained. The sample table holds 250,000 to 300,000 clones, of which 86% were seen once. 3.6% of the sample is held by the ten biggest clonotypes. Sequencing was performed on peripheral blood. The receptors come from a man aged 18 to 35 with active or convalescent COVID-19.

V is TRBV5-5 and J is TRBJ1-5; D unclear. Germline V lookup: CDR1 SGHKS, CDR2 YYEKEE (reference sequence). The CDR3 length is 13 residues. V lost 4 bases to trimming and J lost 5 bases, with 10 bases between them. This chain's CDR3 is CASSLSPDQPQHF. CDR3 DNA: TGTGCCAGCAGCCTGAGTCCCGATCAGCCCCAGCATTTT.

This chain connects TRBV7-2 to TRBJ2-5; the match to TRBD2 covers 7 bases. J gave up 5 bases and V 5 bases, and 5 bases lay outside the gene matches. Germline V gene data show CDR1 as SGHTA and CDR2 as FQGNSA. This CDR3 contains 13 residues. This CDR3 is CASSPPAGETQYF. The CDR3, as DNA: TGTGCCAGCAGCCCCCCAGCGGGGGAGACCCAGTACTTC.

In DNA form, the CDR3 reads TGTGCCAGCAGCGATCCGGGACTAGCGGTCCATGAGCAGTTCTTC. Translated: CASSDPGLAVHEQFF. V and J are TRBV7-2 and TRBJ2-1, with 11 positions matching TRBD2. The CDR3 contains 15 residues. Germline V gene data show CDR1 as SGHTA and CDR2 as FQGNSA. Losses at the gene ends were 5 bases for V and 8 bases for J; bases not matched to a gene: 8.

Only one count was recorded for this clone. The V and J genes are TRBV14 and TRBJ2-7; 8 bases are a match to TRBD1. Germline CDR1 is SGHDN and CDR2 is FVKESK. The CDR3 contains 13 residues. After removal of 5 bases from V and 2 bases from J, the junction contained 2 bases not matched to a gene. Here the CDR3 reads CASSGQGTYEQYF. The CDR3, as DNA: TGTGCCAGCAGCGGACAGGGTACCTACGAGCAGTACTTC.

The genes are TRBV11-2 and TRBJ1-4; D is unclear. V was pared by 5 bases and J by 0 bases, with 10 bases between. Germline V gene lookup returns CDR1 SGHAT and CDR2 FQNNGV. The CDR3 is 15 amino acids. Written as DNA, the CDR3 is TGTGCCAGCAGCCTGACTCCTGCAACTAATGAAAAACTGTTTTTT. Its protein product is CASSLTPATNEKLFF.

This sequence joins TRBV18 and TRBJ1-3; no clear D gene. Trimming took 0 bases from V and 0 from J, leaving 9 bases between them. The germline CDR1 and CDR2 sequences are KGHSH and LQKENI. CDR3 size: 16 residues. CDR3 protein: CASSPPSPGSGNTIYF. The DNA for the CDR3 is TGTGCCAGCTCACCACCGTCCCCGGGCTCTGGAAACACCATATATTTT.

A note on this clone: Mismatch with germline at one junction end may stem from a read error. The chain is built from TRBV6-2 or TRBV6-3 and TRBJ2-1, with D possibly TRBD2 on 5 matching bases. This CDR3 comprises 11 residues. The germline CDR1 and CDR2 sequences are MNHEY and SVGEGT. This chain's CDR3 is CASSYAGGTVF. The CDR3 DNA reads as TGTGCCAGCAGTTACGCGGGTGGAACGGTCTTC.

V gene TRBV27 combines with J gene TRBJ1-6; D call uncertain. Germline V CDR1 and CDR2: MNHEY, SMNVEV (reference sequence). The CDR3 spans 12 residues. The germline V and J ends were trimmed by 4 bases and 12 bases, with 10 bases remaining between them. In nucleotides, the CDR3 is TGTGCCAGCAGTTCTCTACTGCGACCCCTCCACTTT. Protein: CASSSLLRPLHF.